This T cell receptor beta chain is from a study of blood T cell repertoires in COVID-19. Across the study: Some COVID-19 samples were acute and others convalescent; all came from the United States, Italy and Spain. The analysed material was cDNA or gDNA that came from T cells, B-cell-depleted T cells, or PBMCs.

The CDR3 totals 16 residues. Trimming took 0 bases from V and 7 from J, leaving 13 bases between them. Looked up from germline, CDR1 is SGHAT and CDR2 is FQNNGV. Methods used by the authors: Amplification of reference gene primers provided the estimated nucleated cell counts. Sequencing was performed with immunoSEQ multiplex PCR; in TCRdb, only in-frame clones are kept and a portion is missing. V, J and clone size are taken as reported in that table, and D and trimming were inferred from the DNA itself. The sample lists 150,000 or so clones, 75% to 90% occurring once. The chain employs TRBV11-2 and TRBJ1-6; maybe TRBD1 (6 bases). Sequenced sample: peripheral blood. This receptor was identified in a woman aged 60-75 years with acute or convalescent COVID-19. CDR3: CASSLEVGTGNSPLHF. The CDR3, as DNA: TGTGCCAGCAGCTTAGAAGTGGGCACAGGGAATTCACCCCTCCACTTT.